This entry describes one T cell receptor beta chain. What it recognizes is unknown. As every portion of the isolated RNA was reverse transcribed, the sequencing read expressed TCRB transcripts. TCRdb's table, derived via immunoSEQ multiplex PCR, lists solely in-frame clones and lacks some. The table has about 230,000 clones, over 8.5% seen once. The sample comes from a study of beta chain features in type 1 diabetes. Study outcomes and limitations: Researchers report that Type 1 diabetes patients had moderately but significantly shorter TCRB CDR3s across all four CD4+ subsets.

Germline V gene sequence: CDR1 LGHNA, CDR2 YNFKEQ. V lost 4 bases, J lost 0 bases, and 6 bases stayed unmatched. The CDR3 consists of 16 residues. This receptor was taken from a woman aged 18-29 years in good health. The chain links TRBV4-2 to TRBJ2-1, with 7 nucleotides matching TRBD1. Sequencing was performed on naive CD4+ T cells from blood. The CDR3 DNA sequence: TGTGCCAGCAGCCCTAGGGACAGCCGCTCCTACAATGAGCAGTTCTTC. This gives the protein CASSPRDSRSYNEQFF.